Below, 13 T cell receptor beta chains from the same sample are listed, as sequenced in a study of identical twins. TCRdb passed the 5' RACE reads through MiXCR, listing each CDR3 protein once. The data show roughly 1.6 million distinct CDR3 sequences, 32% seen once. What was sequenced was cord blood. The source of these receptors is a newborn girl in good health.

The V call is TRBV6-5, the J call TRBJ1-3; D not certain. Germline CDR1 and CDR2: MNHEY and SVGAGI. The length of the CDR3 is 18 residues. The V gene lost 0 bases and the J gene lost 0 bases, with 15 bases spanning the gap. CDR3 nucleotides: TGTGCCAGCAGTTACTCTTACGGACGCCTGAGCTCTGGAAACACCATATATTTT. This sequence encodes CASSYSYGRLSSGNTIYF.

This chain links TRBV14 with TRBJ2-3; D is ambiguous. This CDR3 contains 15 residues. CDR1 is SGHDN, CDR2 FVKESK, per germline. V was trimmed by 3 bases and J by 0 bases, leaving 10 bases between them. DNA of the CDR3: TGTGCCAGCAGCCAGACCCAGGCTAGCACAGATACGCAGTATTTT. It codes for CASSQTQASTDTQYF.

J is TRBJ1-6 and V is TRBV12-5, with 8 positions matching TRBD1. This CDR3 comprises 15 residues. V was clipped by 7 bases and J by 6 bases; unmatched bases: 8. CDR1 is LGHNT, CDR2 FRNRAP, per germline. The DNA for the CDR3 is TGTGCTAGTGCACAACCGGACAGGGCTAATTCACCCCTCCACTTT. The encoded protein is CASAQPDRANSPLHF.

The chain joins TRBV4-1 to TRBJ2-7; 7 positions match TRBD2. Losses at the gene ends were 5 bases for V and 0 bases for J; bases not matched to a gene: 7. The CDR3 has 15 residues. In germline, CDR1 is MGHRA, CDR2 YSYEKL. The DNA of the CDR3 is TGCGCCAGCAGCTACGGACTAGTGTTCTCCTACGAGCAGTACTTC. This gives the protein CASSYGLVFSYEQYF.

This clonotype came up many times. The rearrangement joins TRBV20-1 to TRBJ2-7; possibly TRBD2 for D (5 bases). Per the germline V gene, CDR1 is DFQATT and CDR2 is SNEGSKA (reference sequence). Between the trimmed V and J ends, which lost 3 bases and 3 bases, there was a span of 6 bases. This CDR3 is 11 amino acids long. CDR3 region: CSARTNYEQYF. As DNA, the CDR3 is TGCAGTGCTAGGACTAACTACGAGCAGTACTTC.

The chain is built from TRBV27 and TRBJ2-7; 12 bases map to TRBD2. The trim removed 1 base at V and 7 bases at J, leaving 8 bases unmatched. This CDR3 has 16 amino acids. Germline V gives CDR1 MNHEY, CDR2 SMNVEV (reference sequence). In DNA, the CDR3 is TGTGCCAGCAGTTTATTCCCTAGCGGGAGGGGGAATGAGCAGTACTTC. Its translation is CASSLFPSGRGNEQYF.

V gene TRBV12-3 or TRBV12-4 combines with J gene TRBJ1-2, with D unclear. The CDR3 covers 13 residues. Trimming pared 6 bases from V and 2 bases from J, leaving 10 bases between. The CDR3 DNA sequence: TGTGCCAGCAGAGGTCAGGAGAACTATGGCTACACCTTC. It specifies CASRGQENYGYTF.

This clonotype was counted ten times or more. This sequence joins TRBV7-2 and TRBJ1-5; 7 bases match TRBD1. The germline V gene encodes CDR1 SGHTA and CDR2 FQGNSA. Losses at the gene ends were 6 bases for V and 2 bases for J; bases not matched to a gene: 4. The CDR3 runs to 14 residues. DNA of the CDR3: TGTGCCAGCAGTTCCGGACAGGGCAATCAGCCCCAGCATTTT. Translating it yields CASSSGQGNQPQHF.

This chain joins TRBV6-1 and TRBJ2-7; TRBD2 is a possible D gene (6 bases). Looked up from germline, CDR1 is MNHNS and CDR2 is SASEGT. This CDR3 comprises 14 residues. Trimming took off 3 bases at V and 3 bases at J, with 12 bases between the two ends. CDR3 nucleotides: TGTGCCAGCAGTGACGGAGGGAACGACTACGAGCAGTACTTC. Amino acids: CASSDGGNDYEQYF.

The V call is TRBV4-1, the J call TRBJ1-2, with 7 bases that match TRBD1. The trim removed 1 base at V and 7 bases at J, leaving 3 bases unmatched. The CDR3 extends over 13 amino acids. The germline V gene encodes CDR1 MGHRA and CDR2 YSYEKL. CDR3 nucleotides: TGCGCCAGCAGCCAAGTGGGGGACAGTGGCTACACCTTC. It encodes CASSQVGDSGYTF.

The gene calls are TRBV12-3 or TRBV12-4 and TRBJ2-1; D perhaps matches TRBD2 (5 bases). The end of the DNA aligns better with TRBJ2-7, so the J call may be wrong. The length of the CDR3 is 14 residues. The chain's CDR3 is CASSLERNYNEQYF. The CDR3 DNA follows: TGTGCCAGCAGTTTAGAGCGGAATTACAATGAGCAGTACTTC.

The DNA for the CDR3 is TGTGCCAGCAGTTTATTAACACGACTAGCTAAAGAGACCCAGTACTTC. It yields the protein CASSLLTRLAKETQYF. This chain uses TRBV28 with TRBJ2-5; 7 bases agree with TRBD2. Per germline, CDR1 MDHEN and CDR2 SYDVKM. The CDR3 covers 16 residues. V was clipped by 1 base and J by 3 bases; unmatched bases: 8. Drawing the rest from reference TRBV28 and TRBJ2-5, the complete variable domain is DVKVTQSSRYLVKRTGEKVFLECVQDMDHENMFWYRQDPGLGLRLIYFSYDVKMKEKGDIPEGYSVSREKKERFSLILESASTNQTSMYLCASSLLTRLAKETQYFGPGTRLLVL.

CDR3 protein: CSAKDLAGVTSAKNIQYF. CDR3 in DNA: TGCAGTGCTAAGGATCTAGCGGGAGTAACGTCGGCCAAAAACATTCAGTACTTC. The rearrangement links TRBV20-1 to TRBJ2-4, with TRBD2 matching 10 bases. Germline CDR1 DFQATT, CDR2 SNEGSKA (reference sequence). The CDR3 sequence is 18 residues long. V shed 4 bases, J shed 1 base, and the junction held 13 bases outside the gene matches.